What follows is one T cell receptor (beta chain) and its context. Original handling: Reference gene primers were amplified, and this amplification served to estimate nucleated cell counts. Using immunoSEQ multiplex PCR, the repertoire was profiled, and TCRdb retains in-frame clones only, with some absent. V and J calls plus clone size are reproduced from that table; the DNA served to infer D and trimming. The sample comprises about 220,000 clones, around three quarters of which are singletons, and approximately 6.6% rests with the top ten. This specimen belongs to a study of blood T cell repertoires in COVID-19. Study context: Samples taken during acute and convalescent COVID-19 were collected in the United States, Italy and Spain. Sources were T cells, B-cell-depleted T cells, or PBMCs; the material itself was cDNA or gDNA.

Trimming stripped 8 bases from V and 8 bases from J, with 16 bases between. Germline V gene sequence: CDR1 MNHNS, CDR2 SASEGT. The CDR3 is made up of 13 amino acids. V usage is TRBV6-1 and J usage is TRBJ2-1, with D tentatively TRBD2 (7 bases). Sequencing was carried out using peripheral blood. This clonotype was sampled from a woman aged 70-85 years with acute or convalescent COVID-19. The CDR3 region has the DNA TGTGCCAGCTACGGGGGGCGAGGGGATGAGCAGTTCTTC. Its protein product is CASYGGRGDEQFF.